This T cell receptor beta chain is from a study of cytomegalovirus exposure and HLA in healthy donors. Findings and limits, study-wide: It was reported that the classifier diagnosed cytomegalovirus status with high specificity and sensitivity in both the original and validation cohorts.

PCR involved 60 Vbeta and 13 Jbeta primers. The assay was immunoSEQ multiplex PCR, and TCRdb's table has in-frame clones only and misses some. The sample has around 150,000 clones; 65% to 70% are singletons. Though nominally healthy at sampling, donors likely had unrecorded immune exposures. Trimming removed 5 bases at V and 3 bases at J, with 8 bases between. Germline V gives CDR1 SGHVS, CDR2 FQNEAQ. The CDR3 consists of 12 residues. The sample holds a few counts of this clone. What it recognizes is unknown. The specimen was PBMCs. The chain couples TRBV7-8 to TRBJ2-7; no clear D gene. This clonotype was sampled from a man aged 30 to 45 in good health and CMV-seropositive. CDR3 protein: CASSHSGYEQYF. CDR3 nucleotides: TGTGCCAGCAGCCACTCCGGCTACGAGCAGTACTTC.